What follows describes a single T cell receptor beta chain. Its antigen is unidentified. The source of the sample is a study of T cells in Graves' hyperthyroidism and ophthalmopathy. Study-level background: Peripheral blood was taken when the disease was first diagnosed, before any treatment began.

From RNA transcripts, TCR beta CDR3 regions were amplified. Primed by the HTBI set, a first-round RT-PCR was run on the TCR CDR3. TCRdb reprocessed the multiplex PCR reads via MiXCR and lists one record per CDR3 protein. The sample has about 360,000 distinct CDR3 sequences; 13% are singletons. General observations from the study: The model forecast ophthalmopathy, anticipating it by a median around 6.5 months before onset. Blood samples included most of the expanded thyroid clonotypes exceeding 0.001. A model of 13 V-J pairs discriminated ophthalmopathy from stable hyperthyroidism.

The germline V gene has CDR1 SEHNR and CDR2 FQNEAQ (reference sequence). V lost 2 bases and J 6 bases, leaving 7 bases between the germline ends. This CDR3 contains 12 residues. The V gene is TRBV7-9, the J gene TRBJ1-2; TRBD1 might be the D (6 bases). The sample consisted of blood. The clonotype comes from a young man with Graves' hyperthyroidism that later progressed to Graves' ophthalmopathy. The CDR3 spells CASSLRGDGYTF. The CDR3 DNA sequence: TGTGCCAGCAGCTTAAGGGGGGATGGCTACACCTTC.